What follows are 17 T cell receptor beta chains derived from one specimen sequenced in a study of vaccination and CD4 T cells after COVID-19. The Oncomine TCR Beta short-read assay sequenced DNA from cultured CD4+ T cells. TCRdb independently ran MiXCR on the PCR reads; one entry per CDR3 protein. The data hold about 16,000 distinct CDR3 sequences, with about three quarters observed a single time. These receptors' antigens are unknown. Treatment: roughly 11-day PBMC culture with coronavirus spike peptide pools or control peptides (ViraFEST assay). The starting material was CD4+ T cells from blood, cultured in vitro, obtained after SARS-CoV-2 vaccination. These receptors were taken from a human donor who received a COVID-19 vaccine.

This clonotype has a handful of counts. The V and J genes are TRBV7-9 and TRBJ1-2; TRBD1 is a possible D gene (5 bases). The V gene's germline CDR1 is SEHNR and CDR2 FQNEAQ (reference sequence). The CDR3 extends over 14 amino acids. The germline V and J ends were trimmed by 5 bases and 2 bases, with 12 bases remaining between them. This CDR3 is CASSPTTENYGYTF. The CDR3 nucleotides read TGTGCCAGCAGCCCGACGACAGAAAACTATGGCTACACCTTC.

The chain uses TRBV6-1 and TRBJ1-3; possibly TRBD1 for D (5 bases). With 1 base removed from V and 0 bases from J, the gap between germline ends came to 10 bases. CDR1 is MNHNS, CDR2 SASEGT, per germline. The CDR3 runs 16 residues. The CDR3 nucleotides are TGTGCCAGCAGTGAAGGGGGACCGAGCTCTGGAAACACCATATATTTT. It specifies CASSEGGPSSGNTIYF.

By share of the sample, this clonotype is medium-sized. The chain employs TRBV20-1 and TRBJ1-5; possibly TRBD1 for D (6 bases). With 5 bases removed from V and 6 bases from J, the gap between germline ends came to 14 bases. The CDR3 covers 13 residues. Germline V lookup: CDR1 DFQATT, CDR2 SNEGSKA (reference sequence). The CDR3 is CSAWGAPGQPQHF. CDR3 DNA sequence: TGCAGTGCTTGGGGGGCTCCCGGTCAGCCCCAGCATTTT.

The genes are TRBV20-1 and TRBJ2-3, with D tentatively TRBD1 or TRBD2 (6 bases each). With 2 bases removed from V and 3 bases from J, the gap between germline ends came to 18 bases. Per the germline V gene, CDR1 is DFQATT and CDR2 is SNEGSKA (reference sequence). CDR3 size: 16 residues. Written as DNA, the CDR3 is TGCAGTGCTAGAATCCCGGGGGCCCTCGAGACAGATACGCAGTATTTT. It encodes CSARIPGALETDTQYF.

This chain connects TRBV4-1 to TRBJ2-3; 8 positions match TRBD2. The germline V gene has CDR1 MGHRA and CDR2 YSYEKL. The J segment lost 6 bases and the V segment lost 0 bases, leaving 8 bases of the junction unmatched. This CDR3 contains 16 residues. The DNA of the CDR3 is TGCGCCAGCAGCCAAGAACTGAGCGGGGGTTTCGATACGCAGTATTTT. Translation gives CASSQELSGGFDTQYF.

The CDR3 spells CASSVAGPPTDTQYF. The CDR3 region has the DNA TGTGCCAGTAGTGTAGCGGGGCCGCCCACAGATACGCAGTATTTT. This chain connects TRBV19 to TRBJ2-3; 8 bases line up with TRBD2. V gave up 5 bases and J gave up 2 bases; unmatched junction bases: 6. Germline CDR1 is LNHDA and CDR2 is SQIVND (reference sequence). The CDR3 is 15 residues long.

The chain carries TRBV7-8 and TRBJ1-2, with 10 bases lining up with TRBD1. Germline trimming cut 3 bases from V and 8 bases from J; bases unmatched to any gene: 6. Germline values: CDR1 SGHVS, CDR2 FQNEAQ. This CDR3 contains 14 residues. As DNA, the CDR3 is TGTGCCAGCAGCTTCCGAGGGACAGGGGAAGGCTACACCTTC. It yields the protein CASSFRGTGEGYTF.

This chain connects TRBV21-1 to TRBJ1-1; TRBD1, the D gene given by the table, was not confirmed from the DNA. TRBV21-1 is flagged as a pseudogene. CDR3 size: 12 residues. CDR3 coding DNA: TGTGCCAGCAGCTCCCGCCCCTATGAAGCTTTCTTT. The encoded protein is CASSSRPYEAFF.

The chain combines TRBV20-1 with TRBJ1-2; a weak D match, TRBD1 (6 bases). CDR3 length equals 13 residues. Germline CDR1 and CDR2: DFQATT and SNEGSKA (reference sequence). The CDR3 nucleotides are TGCAGCCTGCCGGACAGTTCTAACTATGGCTACACCTTC. It translates to CSLPDSSNYGYTF.

This rearrangement joins TRBV19 to TRBJ1-5; D is possibly TRBD1 (6 bases). CDR1 and CDR2 (germline): LNHDA, SQIVND (reference sequence). The CDR3 is 15 residues long. V was clipped by 7 bases and J by 5 bases, with 18 bases between them. The CDR3 sequence: CASTETGRRDQPQHF. Here the CDR3 DNA reads TGTGCCAGTACCGAGACAGGTAGGAGGGATCAGCCCCAGCATTTT.

V usage is TRBV20-1 and J usage is TRBJ1-2; 8 nucleotides line up with TRBD1. The CDR3 runs 15 residues. V lost 3 bases and J lost 7; bases outside the gene matches: 13. CDR1 DFQATT and CDR2 SNEGSKA come from the germline V gene (reference sequence). The CDR3 DNA sequence: TGCAGTGCTAGTCGCGAAGGACAGGGTAGTGGTGGCTACACCTTC. Translated: CSASREGQGSGGYTF.

V and J are TRBV10-1 and TRBJ2-3; TRBD1 aligns across 7 bases. V was clipped by 4 bases and J by 1 base; unmatched bases: 2. Germline CDR1 reads WNHNN; CDR2 reads SYGVQD (reference sequence). The CDR3 sequence is 14 residues long. The CDR3 protein is CASSVQGGTDTQYF. CDR3 nucleotides: TGCGCCAGCAGTGTGCAGGGGGGCACAGATACGCAGTATTTT.

The genes are TRBV6-4 and TRBJ1-6; 10 nucleotides match TRBD1. In germline, CDR1 is MRHNA, CDR2 SNTAGT. This CDR3 is built from 17 residues. V lost 8 bases and J lost 5; bases outside the gene matches: 12. CDR3 DNA sequence: TGTGCCAGCCGCCGGGAAGGGACAGGGGCGAATAATTCACCCCTCCACTTT. The encoded protein is CASRREGTGANNSPLHF.

The J gene is TRBJ1-2, the V gene TRBV30; 7 nucleotides line up with TRBD1. The CDR3 has 13 residues. Germline assignment: CDR1 GTSNPN and CDR2 SVGIG (reference sequence). V trimming: 1 base; J trimming: 7 bases; junction bases outside the gene matches: 6. The CDR3 spells CAWSEENRGGYTF. The CDR3 coding sequence is TGTGCCTGGAGTGAAGAGAACAGGGGTGGCTACACCTTC.

The rearrangement uses TRBV9 and TRBJ1-6; TRBD1 is a possible D gene (6 bases). The germline gives CDR1 SGDLS, CDR2 YYNGEE. The CDR3 runs to 15 residues. V was shortened by 0 bases and J by 9 bases, with 13 bases between the two germline ends. CDR3 in DNA: TGTGCCAGCAGCGTAGGGGGCAGGGGTGCTTCACCCCTCCACTTT. It codes for CASSVGGRGASPLHF.

This chain uses TRBV2 with TRBJ1-6; no clear D gene. V was trimmed by 7 bases and J by 1 base, leaving 11 bases between them. From germline, CDR1 is SNHLY and CDR2 FYNNEI. The CDR3 is 15 amino acids. The CDR3 spells CASTESGSYNSPLHF. The CDR3 DNA follows: TGTGCCAGCACCGAAAGTGGATCCTATAATTCACCCCTCCACTTT.

In nucleotides, the CDR3 is TGTGCCAGCCGCCGACTAGGGTGGGGGAATAGGGAGACCCAGTACTTC. Amino acids: CASRRLGWGNRETQYF. The chain employs TRBV6-1 and TRBJ2-5, with D possibly TRBD2 on 6 matching bases. From germline, CDR1 is MNHNS and CDR2 SASEGT. The CDR3 spans 16 residues. The V end lost 8 bases, the J end lost 5 bases, and 24 bases lay between the germline ends.